Presented here are 5 T cell receptor beta chains from one specimen sequenced in a study of T cells in localized non-small cell lung cancer. Repertoires were generated with immunoSEQ multiplex PCR, while TCRdb's copy carries only in-frame clones and drops some. The sample yields 25,000 to 35,000 clones, 80% seen once. Sequenced here: peripheral blood, sampled before any cancer treatment. These receptors all come from a male donor aged 60 or over with stage III squamous cell lung carcinoma.

The V call is TRBV7-2, the J call TRBJ2-5; the D is unclear. CDR3 length equals 12 residues. Germline values: CDR1 SGHTA, CDR2 FQGNSA. Trimming cost V 1 base and J 5 bases, with 5 bases left between them. CDR3 DNA sequence: TGTGCCAGCAGCTTAGTGAAGGAGACCCAGTACTTC. It codes for CASSLVKETQYF.

In nucleotides, the CDR3 is TGTGCCAGCAGCAACACCCCGGGACTAGGCATAGATACGCAGTATTTT. It translates to CASSNTPGLGIDTQYF. V gene TRBV7-9 combines with J gene TRBJ2-3, with 8 positions matching TRBD2. This CDR3 has 16 amino acids. The ends lost 5 bases at V and 5 bases at J; junction bases unmatched: 12. Germline V CDR1 and CDR2: SEHNR, FQNEAQ (reference sequence).

This sequence joins TRBV28 and TRBJ2-2; no clear D gene. The CDR3 has 16 amino acids. V was pared by 6 bases and J by 0 bases, with 14 bases between. CDR1 is MDHEN and CDR2 is SYDVKM in the germline V gene. CDR3 region: CASRPPGPTNTGELFF. The CDR3 nucleotides are TGTGCCAGCAGACCCCCCGGGCCGACGAACACCGGGGAGCTGTTTTTT.

The chain combines TRBV7-2 with TRBJ1-1; D not certain. Per the germline V gene, CDR1 is SGHTA and CDR2 is FQGNSA. The CDR3 spans 13 residues. V lost 1 base and J lost 4, with 7 bases in between. The CDR3 loop reads CASSLVEGTEAFF. In DNA form, the CDR3 reads TGTGCCAGCAGCTTAGTGGAGGGCACTGAAGCTTTCTTT.

This clone was seen a handful of times. The chain has TRBV6-5 and TRBJ2-7; 8 nucleotides line up with TRBD1. The germline CDR1 and CDR2 sequences are MNHEY and SVGAGI. The CDR3 loop spans 14 amino acids. Unmatched junction bases numbered 7, after V lost 5 bases and J lost 4 bases. This CDR3 is CASSDAGTGYEQYF. For the CDR3, the DNA is TGTGCCAGCAGTGACGCCGGGACAGGATACGAGCAGTACTTC.